These 12 T cell receptor beta chains were all obtained from the same sample, sequenced in a study of T cell responses to AZD1222 COVID-19 vaccine. Sequenced by immunoSEQ multiplex PCR; TCRdb stores in-frame clones only, minus some. This repertoire shows 150,000 to 200,000 clones, under 95% found once; its top ten account for 4.4%. Material: peripheral blood, obtained on day 0 of MenACWY control vaccination. These receptor sequences come from an adult in good health.

The chain combines TRBV29-1 with TRBJ2-7; tentatively, D is TRBD2 (5 bases). From germline, CDR1 is SQVTM and CDR2 ANQGSEA. The CDR3 contains 12 residues. The ends were cut back, 6 bases at V and 3 bases at J, with 12 bases in the middle. DNA of the CDR3: TGCAGCGTCTACACCGGGAACTACGAGCAGTACTTC. It specifies CSVYTGNYEQYF.

This clone occurred once. The junction and the germline gene differ at one end; a read error may be behind it. This chain joins TRBV28 and TRBJ1-1; D unclear. Germline loops: CDR1 MDHEN, CDR2 SYDVKM. The CDR3 has 12 amino acids. Written as DNA, the CDR3 is TGCGACCCCGGCTGCGGGAACACTGAAGCTTTCTTT. Translating gives CDPGCGNTEAFF.

The chain combines TRBV29-1 with TRBJ1-1, with unresolved D. CDR1 and CDR2 from the germline V gene are SQVTM and ANQGSEA. The V end was cut by 3 bases, the J end by 2 bases, with 10 bases between. This CDR3 is 13 amino acids long. The CDR3 sequence: CSVDSPLNTEAFF. As DNA, the CDR3 is TGCAGCGTTGACAGCCCCCTTAACACTGAAGCTTTCTTT.

The chain combines TRBV6-1 with TRBJ2-7, with D possibly matching TRBD2 (5 bases). Germline lookup yields CDR1 MNHNS and CDR2 SASEGT. The CDR3 is made up of 13 amino acids. V was cut by 8 bases and J by 3 bases, with 14 bases left in between. The CDR3 sequence is CASDNPGGYEQYF. Here the CDR3 DNA reads TGTGCCAGCGATAATCCTGGAGGCTACGAGCAGTACTTC.

The chain employs TRBV5-1 and TRBJ1-1; D is unresolved. The V and J ends lost 3 bases and 9 bases respectively, with 21 bases between them. Germline CDR1 is SGHRS and CDR2 is YFSETQ. The CDR3 spans 15 residues. CDR3 nucleotides: TGCGCCAGCAGCTCCCCCTCGGACGGGGAGGTACAAGCTTTCTTT. Translating it yields CASSSPSDGEVQAFF.

The V gene is TRBV30, the J gene TRBJ1-2, with a weak D call TRBD1 (6 bases). Germline CDR1 reads GTSNPN; CDR2 reads SVGIG (reference sequence). This CDR3 has 18 amino acids. The V end was cut by 6 bases, the J end by 1 base, with 27 bases between. The CDR3, as DNA: TGTGCCTGCCCTCCAACGCCCCTACTTGGACAGTTTAACTATGGCTACACCTTC. Translating gives CACPPTPLLGQFNYGYTF.

This clone has just one count. This chain links TRBV5-1 with TRBJ2-2; no definite D call. V lost 7 bases, J lost 3 bases, and 10 bases lay in between. Germline CDR1 is SGHRS and CDR2 is YFSETQ. This CDR3 region has 13 residues. The CDR3 region has the DNA TGCGCCAGCCGCTGGAGTTACACCGGGGAGCTGTTTTTT. This encodes CASRWSYTGELFF.

CDR3 loop: CKQGARGTQYF. The CDR3, as DNA: TGCAAGCAGGGGGCGCGGGGGACCCAGTACTTC. The rearrangement joins TRBV20-1 to TRBJ2-5, with 8 bases aligning to TRBD1. CDR3 size: 11 residues. Germline assignment: CDR1 DFQATT and CDR2 SNEGSKA (reference sequence).

This chain links TRBV7-2 with TRBJ2-2; TRBD1 might be the D (6 bases). This CDR3 has 16 amino acids. Germline V gives CDR1 SGHTA, CDR2 FQGNSA. The V and J ends lost 8 bases and 0 bases respectively, with 16 bases between them. CDR3 nucleotides: TGTGCCAGCCGTTGGGCAGGGGCGGCGAACACCGGGGAGCTGTTTTTT. Its protein product is CASRWAGAANTGELFF.

The genes are TRBV16 and TRBJ1-4; the match to TRBD1 covers 7 bases. CDR1 and CDR2 (germline): KGHSY, FQNENV. This CDR3 is 14 amino acids long. Trimming took 2 bases from V and 7 from J; bases not matched to a gene: 4. The CDR3 nucleotides read TGTGCCAGCAGCCAAGGAGGGGGCGGTGAAAAACTGTTTTTT. Translation gives CASSQGGGGEKLFF.

The chain couples TRBV7-3 to TRBJ2-1, with 12 bases fitting TRBD2. Germline values: CDR1 SGHTA, CDR2 FQGTGA. Trimming cost V 6 bases and J 2 bases; bases outside gene matches: 11. This CDR3 spans 18 amino acids. CDR3 in DNA: TGTGCCAGCAGAGCCGGGACTAGCGGGTTCCGCCCCTACAATGAGCAGTTCTTC. Residues: CASRAGTSGFRPYNEQFF. Combining the CDR3 with reference TRBV7-3 and TRBJ2-1 gives the whole variable domain GAGVSQTPSNKVTEKGKYVELRCDPISGHTALYWYRQSLGQGPEFLIYFQGTGAADDSGLPNDRFFAVRPEGSVSTLKIQRTERGDSAVYLCASRAGTSGFRPYNEQFFGPGTRLTVL.

This clone was counted only a few times. The genes are TRBV27 and TRBJ1-1, with D possibly matching TRBD1 (5 bases). V was cut by 8 bases and J by 3 bases, with 13 bases left in between. The CDR3 is 13 amino acids. CDR1 is MNHEY and CDR2 is SMNVEV in the germline V gene (reference sequence). The CDR3 nucleotides read TGTGCCAGCGGACATATGTTCGACACTGAAGCTTTCTTT. Translating gives CASGHMFDTEAFF.